These 17 T cell receptor beta chains were all obtained from the same sample, sequenced in a study of tumor-infiltrating lymphocytes in localized non-small cell lung cancer. Some clones are missing from TCRdb's copy, which holds only in-frame ones; the method was immunoSEQ multiplex PCR. Of 24,000 or so clones listed, 69% are singletons. Specimen: lung tumor tissue. The origin of the receptors is a human donor with non-small cell lung cancer.

The V gene is TRBV2, the J gene TRBJ1-2; 10 nucleotides match TRBD1. Trimming took 10 bases from V and 4 from J; bases not matched to a gene: 15. This CDR3 is 16 amino acids long. Germline CDR1 is SNHLY and CDR2 is FYNNEI. The CDR3 loop is CATSPGQGNIGYGYTF. The CDR3 nucleotides read TGTGCCACCTCACCGGGACAGGGGAACATCGGCTATGGCTACACCTTC.

The chain couples TRBV6-6 to TRBJ1-1; 7 bases fit TRBD1. Germline CDR1 reads MNHNY; CDR2 reads SVGAGI (reference sequence). CDR3 size: 14 residues. With V trimmed by 5 bases and J by 1 base, 4 bases remained unmatched. This CDR3 is CASSHRGSNTEAFF. The DNA for the CDR3 is TGTGCCAGCAGTCACAGGGGCTCGAACACTGAAGCTTTCTTT.

The chain has TRBV28 and TRBJ1-2; D might be TRBD1 (6 bases). This CDR3 has 16 amino acids. Trimming took off 10 bases at V and 4 bases at J, with 25 bases between the two ends. Germline CDR1 and CDR2: MDHEN and SYDVKM. CDR3 sequence reads: CATQSRQAQTFYGYTF. DNA of the CDR3: TGTGCCACACAGTCGCGACAGGCTCAAACCTTCTATGGCTACACCTTC.

This clone was picked up one time. This rearrangement joins TRBV30 to TRBJ2-3, with a possible D match to TRBD2 (6 bases). V lost 2 bases to trimming and J lost 3 bases, with 9 bases between them. Looked up from germline, CDR1 is GTSNPN and CDR2 is SVGIG (reference sequence). The CDR3 contains 13 residues. CDR3 nucleotide sequence: TGTGCCTGGAGTAAACGGGGGACAGATACGCAGTATTTT. Translated, it gives CAWSKRGTDTQYF. The full variable domain, with the rest looked up from reference TRBV30 and TRBJ2-3, is SQTIHQWPATLVQPVGSPLSLECTVEGTSNPNLYWYRQAAGRGLQLLFYSVGIGQISSEVPQNLSASRPQDRQFILSSKKLLLSDSGFYLCAWSKRGTDTQYFGPGTRLTVL.

The genes are TRBV4-1 and TRBJ2-5; D possibly uses TRBD1 or TRBD2 (6 bases each). Looked up from germline, CDR1 is MGHRA and CDR2 is YSYEKL. Trimming took 1 base from V and 1 from J, leaving 13 bases between them. This CDR3 region has 16 residues. Written as DNA, the CDR3 is TGCGCCAGCAGCCAAGGACCCACGGGGGCCCAAGAGACCCAGTACTTC. It is translated as CASSQGPTGAQETQYF.

The CDR3 bases are TGTGCCAGTAGTATACGAGGGTCGCCACACGAAGCTTTCTTT. It specifies CASSIRGSPHEAFF. The chain joins TRBV19 to TRBJ1-1, with unresolved D. This CDR3 spans 14 amino acids. Germline loops: CDR1 LNHDA, CDR2 SQIVND (reference sequence). The V and J ends lost 2 bases and 8 bases respectively, with 15 bases between them.

J is TRBJ2-3 and V is TRBV10-1, with TRBD1 identical over 10 bases. Looked up from germline, CDR1 is WNHNN and CDR2 is SYGVQD (reference sequence). CDR3 size: 15 residues. V dropped 3 bases and J dropped 8; count of bases not matched to a gene: 8. The CDR3 protein is CASSDSGTGAGTQYF. DNA for the CDR3: TGCGCCAGCAGTGATTCCGGGACAGGGGCGGGTACGCAGTATTTT.

V usage is TRBV15 and J usage is TRBJ2-6; 8 nucleotides align to TRBD1. V lost 2 bases, J lost 0 bases, and 6 bases stayed unmatched. Germline-derived CDR1 and CDR2 are LNHNV and YYDKDF (reference sequence). The CDR3 spans 18 residues. CDR3 coding DNA: TGTGCCACCAGCAGATCAGGACAGGGACTCTCTGGGGCCAACGTCCTGACTTTC. This codes for CATSRSGQGLSGANVLTF. The full variable domain, its missing parts supplied by reference TRBV15 and TRBJ2-6, is DAMVIQNPRYQVTQFGKPVTLSCSQTLNHNVMYWYQQKSSQAPKLLFHYYDKDFNNEADTPDNFQSRRPNTSFCFLDIRSPGLGDTAMYLCATSRSGQGLSGANVLTFGAGSRLTVL.

V and J are TRBV7-9 and TRBJ2-3; the D gene is possibly TRBD1 (6 bases). V dropped 3 bases and J dropped 6 bases, with 13 bases sitting between them. This CDR3 region has 14 residues. Germline CDR1 reads SEHNR; CDR2 reads FQNEAQ (reference sequence). CDR3 sequence: CASSLLQGSDTQYF. The CDR3 DNA is TGTGCCAGCAGCTTGTTACAGGGATCGGATACGCAGTATTTT.

This clone has only a few counts. V usage is TRBV2 and J usage is TRBJ2-7; 8 nucleotides agree with TRBD1. With 5 bases clipped from V and 3 bases from J, the junction kept 12 bases outside the gene matches. From germline, CDR1 is SNHLY and CDR2 FYNNEI. The CDR3 is 16 residues long. The DNA for the CDR3 is TGTGCCAGCAGTCTTACCCCACAGGGGGAAAGCTACGAGCAGTACTTC. It encodes CASSLTPQGESYEQYF.

This clone turned up a few times. The V call is TRBV7-2, the J call TRBJ2-7; the match to TRBD2 covers 10 bases. Per germline, CDR1 SGHTA and CDR2 FQGNSA. CDR3 length: 15 residues. The junction had 2 bases not matched to a gene; V was cut back by 1 base and J by 2 bases. Written as DNA, the CDR3 is TGTGCCAGCAGCTTAGAACTAGCGGGGACCTACGAGCAGTACTTC. Its protein is CASSLELAGTYEQYF.

The chain has TRBV11-1 and TRBJ2-7; D is ambiguous. Germline lookup yields CDR1 SGHAT and CDR2 FQDESV (reference sequence). The CDR3 length is 10 residues. The V end was cut by 8 bases, the J end by 2 bases, with 4 bases between. This chain's CDR3 is CASGAYEQYF. As DNA, the CDR3 is TGTGCCAGCGGGGCCTACGAGCAGTACTTC.

The chain recombines TRBV5-6 with TRBJ2-7; 9 bases are a match to TRBD1. This CDR3 has 14 residues. V lost 4 bases and J lost 2; bases outside the gene matches: 4. CDR1 is SGHDT, CDR2 YYEEEE, per germline. CDR3 residues: CASSDWTGAYEQYF. The CDR3 nucleotides read TGTGCCAGCAGCGACTGGACAGGGGCCTACGAGCAGTACTTC.

CDR3 in amino acids: CASSLGLAGGPGELFF. CDR3 coding DNA: TGCGCCAGCAGCTTGGGACTAGCGGGAGGGCCCGGGGAGCTGTTTTTT. The rearrangement uses TRBV5-1 and TRBJ2-2, with TRBD2 matching over 14 bases. The ends lost 0 bases at V and 6 bases at J; junction bases unmatched: 1. The CDR3 is 16 residues long. Germline V CDR1 and CDR2: SGHRS, YFSETQ.

This chain joins TRBV7-6 and TRBJ2-7; 13 positions match TRBD2. The CDR3 runs 17 residues. The germline V gene has CDR1 SGHVS and CDR2 FNYEAQ. The V and J ends lost 1 base and 1 base, in that order; junction bases with no gene match: 4. The CDR3 DNA sequence: TGTGCCAGCAGCTTAGAGGGACTAGCGGGATGGTCCTACGAGCAGTACTTC. Translating gives CASSLEGLAGWSYEQYF.

The chain carries TRBV19 and TRBJ2-3; 7 bases align to TRBD2. V trimming: 6 bases; J trimming: 1 base; junction bases outside the gene matches: 1. The CDR3 has 13 amino acids. Germline CDR1 and CDR2: LNHDA and SQIVND (reference sequence). As DNA, the CDR3 is TGTGCCAGTAGGGGAGGGGGCACAGATACGCAGTATTTT. This codes for CASRGGGTDTQYF.

This chain joins TRBV27 and TRBJ2-7, with TRBD2 identical over 12 bases. The V gene end was trimmed by 5 bases and the J gene end by 7 bases; junction bases not matched to a gene: 6. The CDR3 extends over 14 amino acids. The germline V gene encodes CDR1 MNHEY and CDR2 SMNVEV (reference sequence). The CDR3 protein is CASSLAGGSREQYF. For the CDR3, the DNA is TGTGCCAGCAGTCTAGCGGGAGGGTCTAGGGAGCAGTACTTC.